Listed here are 8 T cell receptor beta chains from one sample, sequenced in a study of T cells after somatic rescue of genetic block. Data came from immunoSEQ multiplex PCR; TCRdb stores just in-frame clones and leaves some out. The table has about 88,000 clones, around 89% seen once; the top ten hold 1.5% to 2%. The sample comprised peripheral blood mononuclear cells (PBMCs). These receptors were obtained from a young woman.

The V gene is TRBV7-3, the J gene TRBJ1-6, with TRBD1 identical over 8 bases. Germline V CDR1 and CDR2: SGHTA, FQGTGA. The CDR3 has 17 amino acids. Losses at the gene ends were 3 bases for V and 10 bases for J; bases not matched to a gene: 14. The CDR3 DNA is TGTGCCAGCAGCTTTATGGGCCCCCGGACAGGGAACTCACCCCTCCACTTT. Protein product: CASSFMGPRTGNSPLHF.

This clone came up a few times. The CDR3 is CASSIDQGARAGQFF. As DNA, the CDR3 is TGTGCCAGTAGTATAGATCAGGGGGCCCGAGCGGGGCAGTTCTTC. The chain carries TRBV19 and TRBJ2-1, with 8 bases lining up with TRBD1. CDR3 size: 15 residues. Germline-derived CDR1 and CDR2 are LNHDA and SQIVND (reference sequence). The junction had 10 bases not matched to a gene; V was cut back by 0 bases and J by 12 bases.

The chain links TRBV6-5 to TRBJ1-4; 9 bases are a match to TRBD1. This CDR3 contains 14 residues. Germline assignment: CDR1 MNHEY and CDR2 SVGAGI. The V segment lost 6 bases and the J segment 8 bases; nucleotides outside the gene matches: 7. The CDR3 coding sequence is TGTGCCAGCAGATCCGGGACAGGGAACGAAAAACTGTTTTTT. Translated: CASRSGTGNEKLFF.

The V call is TRBV5-4, the J call TRBJ2-7; the D gene is possibly TRBD2 (5 bases). The CDR3 extends over 14 amino acids. V gave up 4 bases and J gave up 6 bases, with 17 bases separating them. Germline CDR1 and CDR2: SGHNT and YYREEE (reference sequence). CDR3 bases: TGTGCCAGCAGCCCCTTGGGGAGCGAATCCGAGCAGTACTTC. This codes for CASSPLGSESEQYF.

The rearrangement links TRBV9 to TRBJ2-2, with 8 bases that match TRBD2. Trimming took 0 bases from V and 5 from J; bases not matched to a gene: 3. Germline values: CDR1 SGDLS, CDR2 YYNGEE. This CDR3 is built from 15 residues. As DNA, the CDR3 is TGTGCCAGCAGCGTAGCCAGCGGGAGAACCGGGGAGCTGTTTTTT. Encoded protein: CASSVASGRTGELFF.

The V call is TRBV29-1, the J call TRBJ2-1; D call uncertain. The CDR3 spans 12 residues. Germline V gene lookup returns CDR1 SQVTM and CDR2 ANQGSEA. V lost 2 bases to trimming and J lost 13 bases, with 15 bases between them. Here the CDR3 DNA reads TGCAGCGTTGAATCGCCCTCACCCCCACAGTTCTTC. Translating it yields CSVESPSPPQFF.

V is TRBV13 and J is TRBJ1-2; D is perhaps TRBD1 (5 bases). Trimming cost V 5 bases and J 3 bases, with 16 bases left between them. The CDR3 spans 15 residues. Germline CDR1 and CDR2: PRHDT and FYEKMQ (reference sequence). The CDR3 DNA sequence: TGTGCCAGCAGCACAGGACGACTGGCCGACTATGGCTACACCTTC. It translates to CASSTGRLADYGYTF.

This chain connects TRBV18 to TRBJ2-7; D ambiguous. V gave up 6 bases and J gave up 0 bases, with 9 bases separating them. Per germline, CDR1 KGHSH and CDR2 LQKENI. The CDR3 is 13 residues long. DNA for the CDR3: TGTGCCAGCTCCCGGCCCAGCTCCTACGAGCAGTACTTC. This gives the protein CASSRPSSYEQYF.